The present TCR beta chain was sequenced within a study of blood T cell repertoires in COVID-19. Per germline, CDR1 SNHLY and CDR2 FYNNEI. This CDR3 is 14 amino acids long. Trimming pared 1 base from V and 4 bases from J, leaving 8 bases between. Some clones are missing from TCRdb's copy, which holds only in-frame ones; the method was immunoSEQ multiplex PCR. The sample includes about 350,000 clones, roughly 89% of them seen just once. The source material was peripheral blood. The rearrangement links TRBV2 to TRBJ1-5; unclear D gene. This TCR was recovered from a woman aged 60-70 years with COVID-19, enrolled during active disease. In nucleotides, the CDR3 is TGTGCCAGCAGTGAAGAACCCGGTAATCAGCCCCAGCATTTT. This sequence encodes CASSEEPGNQPQHF.